The clone carrying this T cell receptor (beta chain) came up a few times. No antigen is known for it. This record belongs to a study of post-analysis software for immune sequencing data. Across the whole study: Disease courses included relapsing-remitting, secondary progressive and progressive-relapsing multiple sclerosis.

Carried by the TCR beta cDNA libraries were unique molecular identifiers. TCRdb itself ran the PCR reads through MiXCR, one entry per CDR3 protein. The sample holds hundreds of thousands of distinct CDR3 sequences; 30% are singletons and the top ten take 0.55% to 0.65%. CDR3 length: 18 residues. With 1 base removed from V and 1 base from J, the gap between germline ends came to 20 bases. Germline lookup yields CDR1 SGHTA and CDR2 FQGNSA. Study-wide results and limits: A significant reduction in normalized Chao1 diversity was observed in multiple sclerosis patients versus controls. Pronounced co-clustering by F measure was evident among identically batched samples. Higher frequency in patients than in controls was seen for a handful of TRBV segments, with TRBV5-6, TRBV5-1 and TRBV20-1 among them.

This TCR was recovered from a girl aged 10-17 years with multiple sclerosis. The specimen sequenced was blood. This chain joins TRBV7-2 and TRBJ2-7; perhaps TRBD2 as D (6 bases). The CDR3 region is CASSLGPPRGSGSYEQYF. The CDR3 DNA follows: TGTGCCAGCAGCTTAGGCCCCCCTAGGGGTAGCGGTTCCTACGAGCAGTACTTC.